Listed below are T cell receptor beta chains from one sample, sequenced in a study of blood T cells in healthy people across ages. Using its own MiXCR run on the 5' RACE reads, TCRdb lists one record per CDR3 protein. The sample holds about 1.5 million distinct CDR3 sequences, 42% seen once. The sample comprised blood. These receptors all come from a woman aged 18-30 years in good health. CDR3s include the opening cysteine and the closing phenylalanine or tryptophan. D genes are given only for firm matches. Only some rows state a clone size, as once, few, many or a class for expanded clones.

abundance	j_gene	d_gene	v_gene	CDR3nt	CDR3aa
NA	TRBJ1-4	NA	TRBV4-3	TGCGCCAGCAGCCAAGAAGGGGGGCGCTCGGAAAAACTGTTTTTT	CASSQEGGRSEKLFF
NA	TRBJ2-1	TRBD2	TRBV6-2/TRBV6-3	TGTGCCAGCAGCGTTGGACTAGCGAATTTTAATAAGCAGTTCTTC	CASSVGLANFNKQFF
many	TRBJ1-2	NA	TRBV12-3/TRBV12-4	TGTGCCAGCAGGTCCGACAGAAACTATGGCTACACCTTC	CASRSDRNYGYTF
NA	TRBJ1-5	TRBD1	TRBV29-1	TGCAGCGTTAGGACAGGGGGTATTGGCAATCAGCCCCAGCATTTT	CSVRTGGIGNQPQHF
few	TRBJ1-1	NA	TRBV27	TGTGCCAGCAGGGACAGAGACGGGACACCTAACACTGAAGCTTTCTTT	CASRDRDGTPNTEAFF
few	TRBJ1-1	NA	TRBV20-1	TGCAGTGCTAGAGGACAACAGTTTGAAGCTTTCTTT	CSARGQQFEAFF
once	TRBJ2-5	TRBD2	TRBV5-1	TGCGCCAGCAGAGGCGAGGGCGGGAGTGGAGAGACCCAGTACTTC	CASRGEGGSGETQYF
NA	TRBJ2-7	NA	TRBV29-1	TGCAGTTCCTCCGGGGGAGTCTTGGGCTACGAGCAGTACTTC	CSSSGGVLGYEQYF
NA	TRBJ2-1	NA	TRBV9	TGTGCCAGCAGCGCAGAAAAGTCCTACAATGAGCAGTTCTTC	CASSAEKSYNEQFF
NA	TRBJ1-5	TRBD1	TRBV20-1	TGCAGTGCTAGAGTCCGGGACAGGGGAGACGGTCAGCCCCAGCATTTT	CSARVRDRGDGQPQHF
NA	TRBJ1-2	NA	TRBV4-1	TGCGCCAGCAACTCCCGGGCAGCGCGGGACTATGGCTACACCTTC	CASNSRAARDYGYTF
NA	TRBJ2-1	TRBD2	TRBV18	TGTGCCAGCTCACGAAGAGCGGGAGTGTCCTACAATGAGCAGTTCTTC	CASSRRAGVSYNEQFF
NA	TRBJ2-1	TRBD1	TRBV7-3	TGTGCCAGCAGCGCCGGGACAGTGGCCTACAATGAGCAGTTCTTC	CASSAGTVAYNEQFF
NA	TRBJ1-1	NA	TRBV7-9	TGTGCCAGCAGCTTCAAAGGGGTCACCATGGGAGCTTTCTTT	CASSFKGVTMGAFF
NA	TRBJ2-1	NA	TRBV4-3	TGCGCCAGCAGCACCCGTTTCGGGAGCTCCTACAATGAGCAGTTCTTC	CASSTRFGSSYNEQFF
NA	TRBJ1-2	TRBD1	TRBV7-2	TGTGCCAGCAGCTCCACAGGGGGCGTAGGTTATGGCTACACCTTC	CASSSTGGVGYGYTF
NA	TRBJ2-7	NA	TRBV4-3	TGCGCCAGCAGCCAAGGACTTGGGACACCCTACGGGCAGTACTTC	CASSQGLGTPYGQYF
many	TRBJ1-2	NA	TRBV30	TGTGCCTGGAGTGTACAAGCTAACTATGGCTACACCTTC	CAWSVQANYGYTF
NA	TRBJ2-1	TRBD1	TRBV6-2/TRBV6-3	TGTGCCAGCAGTTACCCGACAGGGGAATCGTTCAATGAGCAGTTCTTC	CASSYPTGESFNEQFF
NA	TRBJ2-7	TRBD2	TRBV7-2	TGTGCCAGCAGCATCACTAGCGGTACTTACAATGAGCAGTACTTC	CASSITSGTYNEQYF
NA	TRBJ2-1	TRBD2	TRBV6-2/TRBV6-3	TGTGCCAGCAGTTACGGGACTAGCGTATCCTACAATGAGCAGTTCTTC	CASSYGTSVSYNEQFF
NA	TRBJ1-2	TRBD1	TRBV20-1	TGCAGTGCCACCACAGGGGCTACTAACTATGGCTACACCTTC	CSATTGATNYGYTF
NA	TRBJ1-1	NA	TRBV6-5	TGTGCCAGCAGTTACTCTATTGAGAATGAAGCTTTCTTT	CASSYSIENEAFF
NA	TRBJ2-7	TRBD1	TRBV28	TGTGCCAGCACCGTAGGGGGCGTTTTCCTCAATGAGCAGTACTTC	CASTVGGVFLNEQYF
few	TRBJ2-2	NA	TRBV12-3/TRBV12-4	TGTGCCAGCAGTCGGACTGGGTACACCGGGGAGCTGTTTTTT	CASSRTGYTGELFF
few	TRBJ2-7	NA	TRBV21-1	TGTGCCAGCAGCAAGTCTAGCGGCTCCTACGAGCAGTACTTC	CASSKSSGSYEQYF
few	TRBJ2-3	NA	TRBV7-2	TGTGCCAGCAGCGTAGCGGACACTACAGATACGCAGTATTTT	CASSVADTTDTQYF
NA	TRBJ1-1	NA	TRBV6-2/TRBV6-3	TGTGCCAGCACCGATCGCACGGTGATACATGAAGCTTTCTTT	CASTDRTVIHEAFF
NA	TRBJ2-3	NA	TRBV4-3	TGCGCCAGCAGCCAAGACCTGATCACAGATACGCAGTATTTT	CASSQDLITDTQYF
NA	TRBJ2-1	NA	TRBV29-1	TGCAGCGGGTTGTTGGGGGAGAAGCAAGAGACCCAGTTCTTC	CSGLLGEKQETQFF
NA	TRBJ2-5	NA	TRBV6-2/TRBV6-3	TGTGCCAGCAGTAACTCCGTCGGGTACCAAGAGACCCAGTACTTC	CASSNSVGYQETQYF
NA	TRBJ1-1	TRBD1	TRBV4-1	TGCGCCAGCAGCCAAGATCCTTGGACAGGCCCAGAAGCTTTCTTT	CASSQDPWTGPEAFF
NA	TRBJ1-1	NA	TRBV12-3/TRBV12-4	TGTGCCAGCAGTTTAACAGGCGCTAAAGCTTTCTTT	CASSLTGAKAFF
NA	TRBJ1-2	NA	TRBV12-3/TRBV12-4	TGTGCCAGCAGTCCCATGCCAGGGGCCAGTGCTAACTATGGCTACACCTTC	CASSPMPGASANYGYTF
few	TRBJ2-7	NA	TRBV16	TGTGCCAGCAGCCAATCGATCGAGCAGTACTTC	CASSQSIEQYF
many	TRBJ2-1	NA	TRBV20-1	TGCAGTGCCCCGGGGAGGCAGGGTGGTGTGGGCTCCTACAATGAGCAGTTCTTC	CSAPGRQGGVGSYNEQFF
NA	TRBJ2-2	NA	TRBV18	TGTGCCAGCTCACGGGAGAACGCCGGGGAGCTGTTTTTT	CASSRENAGELFF
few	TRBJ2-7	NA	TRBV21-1	TGTGCCAGCACCTCCAGAAGGGCCCCCTACGAGCAGTACTTC	CASTSRRAPYEQYF
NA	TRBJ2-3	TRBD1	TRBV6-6	TGTGCCAGCAGTTATACCGGGACAGGGTTGGATACGCAGTATTTT	CASSYTGTGLDTQYF
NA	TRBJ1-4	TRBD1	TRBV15	TGTGCCACCAGTAAGGCCCCCAGGGGGACTAATGAAAAACTGTTTTTT	CATSKAPRGTNEKLFF
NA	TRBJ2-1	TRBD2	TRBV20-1	TGCAGTGCTAGATCGGTAGCGGGGTACAATGAGCAGTTCTTC	CSARSVAGYNEQFF
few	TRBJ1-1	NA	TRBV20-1	TGCAGTGCTAGAGGCCAGGGGCCACTCACTGAAGCTTTCTTT	CSARGQGPLTEAFF
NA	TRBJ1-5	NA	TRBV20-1	TGCAGTGCCGGACTTCGGAACAATCAGCCCCAGCATTTT	CSAGLRNNQPQHF
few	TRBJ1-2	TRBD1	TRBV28	TGTGCCAGCGGCGGATCCAGGGGGCACTATGGCTACACCTTC	CASGGSRGHYGYTF
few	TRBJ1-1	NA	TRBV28	TGTGCCAGCAGTTTAGCCTTGGGGTCGAACACTGAAGCTTTCTTT	CASSLALGSNTEAFF
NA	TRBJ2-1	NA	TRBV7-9	TGTGCCAGCAGCTTAAAGGGCCGGAAGCCCTACAATGAGCAGTTCTTC	CASSLKGRKPYNEQFF
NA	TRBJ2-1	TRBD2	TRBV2	TGTGCCAGCTGGGGACTAGCGGGGCCCAATGAGCAGTTCTTC	CASWGLAGPNEQFF
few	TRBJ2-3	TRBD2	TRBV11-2	TGTGCCAGCAGCTACCGACTAGCGGGAGGCCGGGTAGATACGCAGTATTTT	CASSYRLAGGRVDTQYF
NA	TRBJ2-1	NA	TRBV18	TGTGCCAGCTCCCCCGGTGGGGGGAGGACCAACAATGAGCAGTTCTTC	CASSPGGGRTNNEQFF
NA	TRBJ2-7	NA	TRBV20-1	TGCAGTGCTAGAGCGTCCGCCTACGAGCAGTACTTC	CSARASAYEQYF
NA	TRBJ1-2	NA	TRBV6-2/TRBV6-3	TGTGCCAGCAGTCACAGGGCTGGCGGCTACACCTTC	CASSHRAGGYTF
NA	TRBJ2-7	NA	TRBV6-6	TGTGCCAGCAGCGCCGGAACAGGGTTCAGCTACGAGCAGTACTTC	CASSAGTGFSYEQYF
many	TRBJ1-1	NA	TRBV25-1	TGTGCCAGCAGCCCGGGAACTGAAGCTTTCTTT	CASSPGTEAFF
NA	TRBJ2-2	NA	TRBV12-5	TGTGCTAGTGGTTTGGTCGGAGGTACCGGGGAGCTGTTTTTT	CASGLVGGTGELFF
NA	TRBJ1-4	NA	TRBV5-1	TGCGCCAGCAGCTTGTTACAGGGAGGAGAAAAACTGTTTTTT	CASSLLQGGEKLFF
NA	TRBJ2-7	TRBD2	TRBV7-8	TGTGCCAGCAGCTTAGCCGCTAGCGGGAGGGTGTACAATGAGCAGTACTTC	CASSLAASGRVYNEQYF
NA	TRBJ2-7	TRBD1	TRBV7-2	TGTGCCAGCAGCTCTAACTGGGACAGAAATGAGCAGTACTTC	CASSSNWDRNEQYF
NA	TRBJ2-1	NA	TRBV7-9	TGTGCCAGCAGCTTAATGGGGGAGAGATACAATGAGCAGTTCTTC	CASSLMGERYNEQFF
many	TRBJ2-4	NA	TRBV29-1	TGCAGCGCCACAGTAAGGACCAAAAACATTCAGTACTTC	CSATVRTKNIQYF
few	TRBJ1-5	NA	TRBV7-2	TGTGCCAGCAGCTTAGAAAGGAGGAGCAATCAGCCCCAGCATTTT	CASSLERRSNQPQHF